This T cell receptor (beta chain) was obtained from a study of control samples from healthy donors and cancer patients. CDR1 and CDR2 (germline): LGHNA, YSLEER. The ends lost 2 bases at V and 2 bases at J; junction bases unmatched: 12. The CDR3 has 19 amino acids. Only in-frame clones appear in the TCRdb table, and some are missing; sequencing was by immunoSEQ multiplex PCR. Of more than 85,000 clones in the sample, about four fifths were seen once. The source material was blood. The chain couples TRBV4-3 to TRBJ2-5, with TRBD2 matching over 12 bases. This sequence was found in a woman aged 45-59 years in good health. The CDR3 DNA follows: TGCGCCAGCAGCCAACTCGGCGGTCCCCTAGCGGGGGGGCAAGAGACCCAGTACTTC. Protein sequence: CASSQLGGPLAGGQETQYF.